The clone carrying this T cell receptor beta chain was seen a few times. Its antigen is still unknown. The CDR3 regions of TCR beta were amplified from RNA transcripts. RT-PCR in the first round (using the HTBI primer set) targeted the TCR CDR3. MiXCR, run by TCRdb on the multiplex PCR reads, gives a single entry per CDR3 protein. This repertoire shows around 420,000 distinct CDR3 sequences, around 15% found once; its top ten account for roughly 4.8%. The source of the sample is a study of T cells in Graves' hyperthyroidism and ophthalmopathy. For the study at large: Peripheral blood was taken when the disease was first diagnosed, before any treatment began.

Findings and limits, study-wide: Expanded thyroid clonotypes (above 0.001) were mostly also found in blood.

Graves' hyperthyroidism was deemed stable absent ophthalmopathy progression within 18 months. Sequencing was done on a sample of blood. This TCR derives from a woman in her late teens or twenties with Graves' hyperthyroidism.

CDR3 coding DNA: TGCAGTGCTAGAGAAATGGGTAACTATGGCTACACCTTC. The encoded protein is CSAREMGNYGYTF. The rearrangement links TRBV20-1 to TRBJ1-2; D gene unclear. This CDR3 is 13 amino acids long. Germline-derived CDR1 and CDR2 are DFQATT and SNEGSKA (reference sequence). Trimming removed 0 bases from V and 1 base from J, with 6 bases in between.